The T cell receptor (beta chain) under discussion was sequenced for a study of shared clonotypes between healthy human individuals. General study points: A generally larger estimated richness was seen in naive subsets than in memory subsets. Unshared clonotypes carried lower generation probabilities than those common to all four donors. The genetic and exposure-history diversity represented was limited by few donors.

Each cell subset's genomic DNA was divided evenly among several immunoSEQ plates. Sequenced by immunoSEQ multiplex PCR; TCRdb stores in-frame clones only, minus some. This sample has roughly 2.1 million clones, with 90% to 95% found just once. Note on this clone: Antigen: not known. This sample also contains other DNA sequences that code for the same CDR3.

The naive CD8 fraction comprised CD45RO-negative cells positively selected for CCR7 and excluded terminally differentiated effector memory CD45RA+ cells. The CDR3 is 13 amino acids. CDR1 MGHDK and CDR2 SYGVNS come from the germline V gene. The V gene lost 0 bases and the J gene lost 3 bases, with 5 bases spanning the gap. The clonotype was recovered from a man younger than 30 in good health. Some clones in this sample may be carry-over from other donors' samples. This chain uses TRBV25-1 with TRBJ1-1, with D unresolved. Sequencing was performed on naive CD8+ T cells from PBMCs. CDR3 loop: CASSEYYDTEAFF. CDR3 DNA sequence: TGTGCCAGCAGTGAATACTACGACACTGAAGCTTTCTTT.